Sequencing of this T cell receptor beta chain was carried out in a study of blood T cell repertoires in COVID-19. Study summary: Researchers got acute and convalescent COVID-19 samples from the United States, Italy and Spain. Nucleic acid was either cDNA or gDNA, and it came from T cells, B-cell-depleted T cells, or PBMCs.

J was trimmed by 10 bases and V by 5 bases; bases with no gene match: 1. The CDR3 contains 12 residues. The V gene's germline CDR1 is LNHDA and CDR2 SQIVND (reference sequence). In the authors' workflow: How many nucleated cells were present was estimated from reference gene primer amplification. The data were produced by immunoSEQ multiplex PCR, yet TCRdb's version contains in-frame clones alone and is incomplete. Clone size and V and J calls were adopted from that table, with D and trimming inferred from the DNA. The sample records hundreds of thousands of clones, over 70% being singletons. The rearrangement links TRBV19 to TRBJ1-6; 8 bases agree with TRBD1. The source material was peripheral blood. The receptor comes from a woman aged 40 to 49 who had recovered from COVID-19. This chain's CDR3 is CASSDRGSPLHF. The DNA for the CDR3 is TGTGCCAGTAGTGACAGGGGATCACCCCTCCACTTT.